A selection of T cell receptor beta chains follows, all from one sample in a study of beta chain features in type 1 diabetes. Clones were sequenced by immunoSEQ multiplex PCR, and TCRdb holds only the in-frame ones, with some missing. In the table there are 350,000 to 450,000 clones, roughly 15% of which are singletons. Sequences were obtained from naive CD4+ T cells from blood. The origin of the receptors is a woman aged 18-29 years in good health. Each CDR3 is given with its conserved first and last residue. Each record gives: D gene, J gene, V gene, clone size, CDR3 protein, CDR3 DNA. D genes are given only for firm matches. A row's size may be missing; if present it is once, few, many or a size class.

>-|TRBJ2-6|TRBV18|few
CASSPLYREANVLTF
TGTGCCAGCTCACCGCTGTATCGGGAGGCCAACGTCCTGACTTTC
>-|TRBJ2-3|TRBV19|few
CASSRRSRGTDTQYF
TGTGCCAGTAGTAGGAGGTCGCGTGGCACAGATACGCAGTATTTT
>TRBD1|TRBJ2-2|TRBV6-5|few
CASSRNRGNTGELFF
TGTGCCAGCAGTCGGAACAGGGGAAACACCGGGGAGCTGTTTTTT
>TRBD1|TRBJ1-2|TRBV29-1|few
CSVRTGTNYGYTF
TGCAGCGTGAGGACAGGGACTAACTATGGCTACACCTTC
>-|TRBJ2-1|TRBV1|few
CTSSPLQTSDSYNEQFF
TGCACCAGCAGCCCCCTCCAGACTAGCGACTCCTACAATGAGCAGTTCTTC
>-|TRBJ2-6|TRBV7-8|-
CASISLAGANVLTF
TGTGCCAGCATAAGCCTCGCTGGGGCCAACGTCCTGACTTTC
>-|TRBJ2-2|TRBV9|-
CASTNSGGANTGELFF
TGTGCCAGCACAAACTCGGGCGGGGCGAACACCGGGGAGCTGTTTTTT
>-|TRBJ2-7|TRBV21-1|-
CASTPNREVGLSEQYF
TGTGCCAGCACCCCAAACAGGGAAGTAGGCCTCTCCGAGCAGTACTTC
>TRBD1|TRBJ2-1|TRBV29-1|few
CSVAPQGARWYEQFF
TGCAGCGTTGCACCACAGGGGGCGAGGTGGTATGAGCAGTTCTTC
>-|TRBJ2-6|TRBV5-6|few
CAGENSSGANVLTF
TGTGCCGGGGAGAATAGCTCTGGGGCCAACGTCCTGACTTTC
>-|TRBJ2-6|TRBV5-1|-
CASSFTGYGANVLTF
TGCGCCAGCAGCTTCACAGGGTATGGGGCCAACGTCCTGACTTTC
>-|TRBJ1-1|TRBV5-4|few
CASSPDSSRTEAFF
TGTGCCAGCAGCCCGGACAGCTCAAGGACTGAAGCTTTCTTT
>-|TRBJ2-1|TRBV6-1|-
CASSDLGLYNEQFF
TGTGCCAGCAGTGACCTTGGACTCTACAATGAGCAGTTCTTC
>TRBD2|TRBJ2-5|TRBV28|-
CASSFAGGGETQYF
TGTGCCAGCAGTTTTGCCGGGGGGGGAGAGACCCAGTACTTC
>-|TRBJ1-1|TRBV6-5|-
CASSWGGNLNTEAFF
TGTGCCAGCAGTTGGGGGGGGAATTTGAACACTGAAGCTTTCTTT
>-|TRBJ2-5|TRBV15|-
CATSRDLGGIETQYF
TGTGCCACCAGCAGAGATCTGGGGGGAATAGAGACCCAGTACTTC
>TRBD1|TRBJ1-2|TRBV28|few
CASSPGPGQVNYGYTF
TGTGCCAGCAGTCCCGGCCCGGGACAGGTTAACTATGGCTACACCTTC
>-|TRBJ1-4|TRBV30|-
CAWSRSYDRDEKLFF
TGTGCCTGGAGTCGAAGTTACGATAGAGATGAAAAACTGTTTTTT
>TRBD2|TRBJ2-7|TRBV4-3|-
CASSQRAGAYEQYF
TGCGCCAGCAGCCAAAGAGCGGGAGCCTACGAGCAGTACTTC
>TRBD1|TRBJ2-3|TRBV30|-
CAWSTITGQLTDTQYF
TGTGCCTGGAGTACAATTACGGGACAGTTGACAGATACGCAGTATTTT
>-|TRBJ1-4|TRBV5-1|-
CASSLDSFSEKLFF
TGCGCCAGCAGCTTGGACAGCTTCTCTGAAAAACTGTTTTTT
>TRBD1|TRBJ2-1|TRBV9|-
CASSVGLAGGSYNEQFF
TGTGCCAGCAGCGTAGGCCTGGCAGGGGGATCCTACAATGAGCAGTTCTTC
>-|TRBJ2-1|TRBV9|few
CASSVGVSESHNEQFF
TGTGCCAGCAGCGTAGGGGTTAGCGAGTCCCACAATGAGCAGTTCTTC
>-|TRBJ1-2|TRBV6-6|-
CASSPGANYGYTF
TGTGCCAGCAGCCCAGGGGCTAACTATGGCTACACCTTC
>-|TRBJ2-5|TRBV28|-
CASSPHISGQETQYF
TGTGCCAGCAGCCCCCACATTTCAGGCCAAGAGACCCAGTACTTC
>TRBD2|TRBJ2-7|TRBV15|few
CATSNPRLAVYEQYF
TGTGCCACCAGCAACCCCCGCCTAGCGGTCTACGAGCAGTACTTC
>-|TRBJ2-1|TRBV6-1|-
CASSDLPGNPSYNEQFF
TGTGCCAGCAGTGACCTACCGGGAAACCCGTCCTACAATGAGCAGTTCTTC
>-|TRBJ2-1|TRBV7-9|few
CASSLSPRWDFPREQFF
TGTGCCAGCAGCTTATCACCCCGCTGGGACTTCCCTCGAGAGCAGTTCTTC
>TRBD1|TRBJ2-1|TRBV28|few
CASSPTDRAYNEQFF
TGTGCCAGCAGCCCCACGGACAGGGCCTACAATGAGCAGTTCTTC
>-|TRBJ2-3|TRBV27|-
CASSLSMADSTDTQYF
TGTGCCAGCAGTTTATCGATGGCGGACTCCACAGATACGCAGTATTTT
>-|TRBJ2-3|TRBV4-3|-
CASSPGPAADTQYF
TGCGCCAGCAGCCCCGGTCCTGCAGCGGATACGCAGTATTTT
>-|TRBJ1-1|TRBV9|-
CASSVEDRPIATEAFF
TGTGCCAGCAGCGTAGAGGACAGACCCATTGCGACTGAAGCTTTCTTT
>-|TRBJ2-5|TRBV25-1|-
CASSEYIGAGQETQYF
TGTGCCAGCAGTGAATATATAGGGGCAGGGCAAGAGACCCAGTACTTC
>TRBD1|TRBJ2-5|TRBV27|few
CASSSGQGYLLETQYF
TGTGCCAGCAGTTCCGGACAGGGTTATCTGCTAGAGACCCAGTACTTC
>TRBD1|TRBJ1-1|TRBV19|few
CASSVPGQGRKNTEAFF
TGTGCCAGTAGTGTACCGGGACAGGGGAGGAAGAACACTGAAGCTTTCTTT
>-|TRBJ1-3|TRBV14|few
CASSQDGAGSNTIYF
TGTGCCAGCAGCCAAGATGGAGCAGGGTCGAACACCATATATTTT
>-|TRBJ2-7|TRBV6-6|-
CASTPNSYEQYF
TGTGCCAGCACCCCAAACTCCTACGAGCAGTACTTC
>TRBD1|TRBJ2-3|TRBV18|few
CASSPDRGTDTQYF
TGTGCCAGCTCTCCGGACAGGGGAACAGATACGCAGTATTTT
>TRBD1|TRBJ2-7|TRBV9|-
CASSVGQGASYEQYF
TGTGCCAGCAGCGTCGGACAGGGGGCCTCCTACGAGCAGTACTTC
>-|TRBJ1-1|TRBV7-8|-
CASSPQDSPNTEAFF
TGTGCCAGCAGCCCTCAGGACAGCCCGAACACTGAAGCTTTCTTT
>TRBD2|TRBJ2-5|TRBV29-1|few
CSVETTGGEGETQYF
TGCAGCGTTGAAACGACGGGAGGTGAGGGGGAGACCCAGTACTTC
>-|TRBJ1-2|TRBV30|-
CAWVLPPGRRPGGYGYTF
TGTGCCTGGGTGTTACCGCCGGGACGCCGGCCCGGGGGCTATGGCTACACCTTC
>-|TRBJ2-1|TRBV4-2|few
CASSQVVRTGRADEQFF
TGTGCCAGCAGCCAAGTGGTGAGGACAGGGAGGGCCGATGAGCAGTTCTTC
>TRBD1|TRBJ1-5|TRBV2|few
CASSMDRGPQHF
TGTGCCAGCAGCATGGACAGGGGGCCCCAGCATTTT
>-|TRBJ2-1|TRBV5-1|-
CASSLDAGRSYNEQFF
TGCGCCAGCAGCTTGGATGCGGGAAGGTCCTACAATGAGCAGTTCTTC
>TRBD2|TRBJ2-1|TRBV7-2|-
CASSTGLAIEQFF
TGTGCCAGCAGCACGGGACTAGCTATTGAGCAGTTCTTC
>-|TRBJ2-7|TRBV28|-
CASTSRTAPYEQYF
TGTGCCAGCACCTCACGGACAGCGCCTTACGAGCAGTACTTC
>TRBD2|TRBJ2-1|TRBV28|few
CASIQGGTSGVMFF
TGTGCCAGCATTCAAGGGGGGACTAGTGGGGTTATGTTCTTC
>-|TRBJ2-5|TRBV7-9|few
CASSPDPSGETQYF
TGTGCCAGCAGCCCCGACCCCTCGGGTGAGACCCAGTACTTC
>TRBD1|TRBJ1-2|TRBV9|-
CASSADRAGYGYTF
TGTGCCAGCAGCGCCGACAGGGCTGGCTATGGCTACACCTTC
>-|TRBJ2-7|TRBV30|few
CAWTSRAYEQYF
TGTGCCTGGACGTCGCGAGCCTACGAGCAGTACTTC
>-|TRBJ1-1|TRBV30|-
CAWSVQRGNLNTEAFF
TGTGCCTGGAGTGTACAAAGGGGCAACCTGAACACTGAAGCTTTCTTT
>-|TRBJ2-3|TRBV4-1|few
CASSLLPSGPDTQYF
TGCGCCAGCAGCCTTCTCCCCAGCGGACCAGATACGCAGTATTTT
>-|TRBJ1-5|TRBV7-9|few
CASSLGRGEQPQHF
TGTGCCAGCAGCTTGGGCAGGGGTGAGCAGCCCCAGCATTTT
>TRBD2|TRBJ2-7|TRBV30|-
CAWSVAGSAGRQYF
TGTGCCTGGAGTGTAGCGGGATCCGCCGGCAGGCAGTACTTC
>-|TRBJ2-1|TRBV14|-
CASSQVIVQGGNEQFF
TGTGCCAGCAGCCAAGTTATTGTGCAGGGGGGCAATGAGCAGTTCTTC
>TRBD1|TRBJ2-7|TRBV29-1|few
CSVEGTGSDEQYF
TGCAGCGTTGAAGGGACAGGGTCCGACGAGCAGTACTTC